The entry below describes one T cell receptor (beta chain). Its antigen is as yet unknown. The PCR used 60 Vbeta and 13 Jbeta primers. Some clones are missing from TCRdb's copy, which holds only in-frame ones; the method was immunoSEQ multiplex PCR. The table lists some 210,000 clones, over 75% of them singletons, with approximately 10% in the top ten. These data belong to a study of cytomegalovirus exposure and HLA in healthy donors. Study-level findings and limits: TCR beta chain V- and J-gene trimming was linked, in a later analysis, to a missense variant in DCLRE1C. Among CMV-associated TCR beta chains, most appeared HLA-restricted in a later analysis.

V lost 3 bases to trimming and J lost 3 bases, with 5 bases between them. The CDR3 consists of 11 residues. From germline, CDR1 is DFQATT and CDR2 SNEGSKA (reference sequence). This receptor was obtained from a woman in her fifties or sixties in good health and CMV-seropositive. This rearrangement joins TRBV20-1 to TRBJ1-1; no definite D call. The source material was PBMCs. CDR3 DNA sequence: TGCAGTGCTAGTGCGTACACTGAAGCTTTCTTT. This gives the protein CSASAYTEAFF.